This T cell receptor (beta chain) was captured by sequencing in a study of T-cell reconstitution after alpha-beta-depleted transplantation in children. The TCRbeta library incorporated unique molecular identifiers. TCRdb analysed the PCR reads with MiXCR anew, one entry per CDR3 protein. The profile shows about a million distinct CDR3 sequences, less than 30% of them singletons. The CDR3 runs 15 residues. From germline, CDR1 is ENHRY and CDR2 SYGVKD. Trimming cost V 0 bases and J 10 bases, with 16 bases left between them. A few counts support this clonotype. Its antigen is not identified. Study results and caveats: Expanded clones from the graft, numbering several hundred, reportedly supplied alpha-beta T cells about two months after transplant.

The sequences come from PBMCs, mostly from graft donor cells, collected 360 days after TCRalphabeta/CD19-depleted stem cell transplant. The V call is TRBV10-3, the J call TRBJ2-1; D unresolved. This receptor was taken from a boy under two years old who had a stem cell transplant for SCID, so the T cells may come from the graft donor. CDR3 nucleotide sequence: TGTGCCATCAGTGAGTCGTTAGGACCACCGCAGGAGCAGTTCTTC. Protein product: CAISESLGPPQEQFF.